These 14 T cell receptor beta chains came from one sample sequenced in a study of metastatic and nonmetastatic thyroid tumors. Before thyroid surgery, none of the patients had received any treatment. TCRdb called clones again from the PCR reads with MiXCR. The table has roughly 6,400 clones, approximately 34% seen once. Sequencing was done on a sample of tumor tissue. The receptors stem from a female donor with papillary thyroid cancer or a benign thyroid nodule (not recorded which). Some clones in this sample may be carry-over from other donors' samples.

This chain uses TRBV12-3 or TRBV12-4 with TRBJ2-7; 11 bases line up with TRBD2. This CDR3 is built from 15 residues. V lost 9 bases, J lost 9 bases, and 16 bases stayed unmatched. The CDR3 here is CASRKQTSGNSGQYF. The CDR3 DNA follows: TGTGCCAGTAGGAAACAGACTAGCGGGAACTCGGGGCAGTACTTC.

There are many counts of this clone. Other DNA sequences of this sample code for an identical CDR3. The chain has TRBV12-3 or TRBV12-4 and TRBJ2-2; possibly TRBD1 for D (5 bases). Trimming pared 9 bases from V and 2 bases from J, leaving 10 bases between. The CDR3 contains 13 residues. Here the CDR3 DNA reads TGTGCCAGTCGGACACCTAACACCGGGGAGCTGTTTTTT. Encoded protein: CASRTPNTGELFF.

V usage is TRBV7-8 and J usage is TRBJ1-5; 7 bases match TRBD1. CDR1 and CDR2 from the germline V gene are SGHVS and FQNEAQ. The CDR3 is 17 amino acids. The V segment lost 1 base and the J segment 8 bases; nucleotides outside the gene matches: 14. The CDR3 sequence: CASSLGATGAKMEPQHF. Written as DNA, the CDR3 is TGTGCCAGCAGCTTAGGGGCTACAGGGGCCAAAATGGAGCCCCAGCATTTT.

The CDR3 reads CASSLRPPGPAYNSPLHF. CDR3 nucleotide sequence: TGTGCCAGCAGTTTACGCCCCCCGGGGCCGGCCTATAATTCACCCCTCCACTTT. This rearrangement joins TRBV27 to TRBJ1-6; TRBD1 might be the D (5 bases). Germline V gene sequence: CDR1 MNHEY, CDR2 SMNVEV (reference sequence). The CDR3 contains 18 residues. V lost 2 bases, J lost 2 bases, and 16 bases lay in between.

This clone has just a few counts. This chain links TRBV27 with TRBJ1-2, with D unclear. V lost 11 bases and J lost 9, with 22 bases in between. The CDR3 is 13 residues long. Germline CDR1 and CDR2: MNHEY and SMNVEV (reference sequence). The CDR3 spells CAASRGVSWSYTF. DNA for the CDR3: TGTGCCGCCTCCCGAGGCGTTTCCTGGAGCTACACCTTC.

This clone was seen more than once but under ten times. CDR3 nucleotide sequence: TGTGCCAGCAGATCAGGGGGCAGTCGGTCACCCCTCCACTTT. This sequence encodes CASRSGGSRSPLHF. The genes are TRBV28 and TRBJ1-6, with 8 nucleotides matching TRBD1. The CDR3 runs to 14 residues. V lost 6 bases, J lost 10 bases, and 8 bases stayed unmatched. Germline values: CDR1 MDHEN, CDR2 SYDVKM.

This chain joins TRBV12-3 or TRBV12-4 and TRBJ2-5; 7 nucleotides agree with TRBD1. The CDR3 is made up of 15 amino acids. After removal of 6 bases from V and 4 bases from J, the junction contained 11 bases not matched to a gene. CDR3 DNA sequence: TGTGCCAGCAGCCCGGGTGAAGGGGGCCGAGAGACCCAGTACTTC. Translated, it gives CASSPGEGGRETQYF.

This clone was seen ten or more times. V and J are TRBV5-4 and TRBJ2-3; 14 positions match TRBD2. Germline trimming cut 3 bases from V and 6 bases from J; bases unmatched to any gene: 9. The CDR3 length is 17 residues. Per the germline V gene, CDR1 is SGHNT and CDR2 is YYREEE (reference sequence). The CDR3 here is CASSYGTSGSSLDTQYF. The CDR3 DNA reads TGTGCCAGCAGCTACGGGACTAGCGGGAGTTCTCTGGATACGCAGTATTTT.

The CDR3 loop reads CASSILGVARGLSTGELFF. The CDR3 DNA follows: TGTGCCAGCAGTATCCTAGGGGTTGCCAGGGGGCTGAGCACCGGGGAGCTGTTTTTT. The rearrangement joins TRBV25-1 to TRBJ2-2; the match to TRBD1 covers 8 bases. Germline CDR1 MGHDK, CDR2 SYGVNS. This CDR3 comprises 19 residues. The V and J ends lost 5 bases and 4 bases, in that order; junction bases with no gene match: 18.

By share of the sample, this clone is medium-sized. The chain combines TRBV15 with TRBJ1-1; TRBD1 matches 8 bases. V dropped 3 bases and J dropped 3; count of bases not matched to a gene: 12. The CDR3 is 17 amino acids. Per germline, CDR1 LNHNV and CDR2 YYDKDF (reference sequence). The CDR3, as DNA: TGTGCCACCAGCAGGCAACCACGGACAGGGTGGGACACTGAAGCTTTCTTT. It codes for CATSRQPRTGWDTEAFF.

The rearrangement links TRBV20-1 to TRBJ2-5; 9 nucleotides agree with TRBD1. The germline V gene has CDR1 DFQATT and CDR2 SNEGSKA (reference sequence). This CDR3 spans 15 amino acids. The CDR3 nucleotides are TGCAGCCCTAGGGGCTACCGGGACAGGGAGGAGACCCAGTACTTC. It yields the protein CSPRGYRDREETQYF.

This clone was counted between two and nine times. The CDR3 here is CASSHTGGYEQYF. CDR3 DNA sequence: TGTGCCAGCAGTCACACAGGGGGCTACGAGCAGTACTTC. The chain links TRBV6-5 to TRBJ2-7; 8 bases are shared with TRBD1. With 5 bases clipped from V and 3 bases from J, the junction kept 3 bases outside the gene matches. The CDR3 consists of 13 residues. The germline V gene has CDR1 MNHEY and CDR2 SVGAGI.

Of note for this clone: Since a much larger clone is just one base distant, this may be a read error. This chain connects TRBV6-6 to TRBJ1-2; 9 positions agree with TRBD1. The germline gives CDR1 MNHNY, CDR2 SVGAGI (reference sequence). The CDR3 length is 15 residues. V was pared by 4 bases and J by 2 bases, with 5 bases of the junction left unmatched. This chain's CDR3 is CASSSGTGRNYGYTF. CDR3 DNA: TGTGCCAGCAGTTCCGGGACAGGGCGGAACTATGGCTACACCTTC.

The chain uses TRBV4-1 and TRBJ2-1, with TRBD2 matching 12 bases. J was trimmed by 6 bases and V by 2 bases; bases with no gene match: 2. The CDR3 is 15 amino acids. Germline loops: CDR1 MGHRA, CDR2 YSYEKL. The CDR3 reads CASSQSSGRANEQFF. The CDR3 DNA is TGCGCCAGCAGCCAATCTAGCGGGAGGGCCAATGAGCAGTTCTTC.